The text below deals with one T cell receptor beta chain. Its antigen is unidentified. Method: immunoSEQ multiplex PCR; TCRdb's copy keeps in-frame clones and lacks some. The table records roughly 5,000 clones, about 93% of them present only once. The source of the sample is a study of T cell clonotyping in hematopoietic cell transplantation. Trimming at V came to 7 bases and at J to 4 bases, leaving 9 bases not matched to a gene. The CDR3 has 15 amino acids. Per germline, CDR1 MGHDK and CDR2 SYGVNS. Study results and limitations: Without cell sorting, CD4 versus CD8 contributions remain unresolved. Broader posttransplant TCR repertoire diversity was predicted by graft donor and pretransplant recipient Inverse Simpson Index values. After transplant, recipient diversity fell while pathologically expanded clonotypes grew through day 180. Few recipient clonotypes overlapped donors; over 97% were de novo at given depth.

Sequenced material: PBMCs, taken 180 days after allogeneic stem cell transplant. The chain links TRBV25-1 to TRBJ2-5, with TRBD2 identical over 10 bases. This sequence originates from a male patient over 55 who had an allogeneic stem cell transplant from a related donor, so the T cells may come from the graft donor. Some clones in this sample may be carry-over from other donors' samples. The CDR3, as DNA: TGTGCCAGCACAAGTACTAGCGGGAAACTAGAGACCCAGTACTTC. This sequence encodes CASTSTSGKLETQYF.